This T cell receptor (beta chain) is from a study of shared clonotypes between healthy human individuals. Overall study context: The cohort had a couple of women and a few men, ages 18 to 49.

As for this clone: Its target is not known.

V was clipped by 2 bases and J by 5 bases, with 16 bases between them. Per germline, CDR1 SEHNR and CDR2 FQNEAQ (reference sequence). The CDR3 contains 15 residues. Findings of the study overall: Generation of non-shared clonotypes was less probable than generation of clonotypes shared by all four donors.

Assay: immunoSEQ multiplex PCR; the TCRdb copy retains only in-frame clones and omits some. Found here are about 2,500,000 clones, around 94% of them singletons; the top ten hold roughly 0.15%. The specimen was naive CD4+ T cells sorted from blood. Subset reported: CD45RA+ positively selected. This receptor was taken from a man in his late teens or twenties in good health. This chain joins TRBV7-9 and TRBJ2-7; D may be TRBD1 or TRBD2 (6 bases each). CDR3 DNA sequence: TGTGCCAGCAGCTTATGGGGGGCAGGGCGGGACGAGCAGTACTTC. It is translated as CASSLWGAGRDEQYF. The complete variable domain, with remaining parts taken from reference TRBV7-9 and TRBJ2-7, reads DTGVSQNPRHKITKRGQNVTFRCDPISEHNRLYWYRQTLGQGPEFLTYFQNEAQLEKSRLLSDRFSAERPKGSFSTLEIQRTEQGDSAMYLCASSLWGAGRDEQYFGPGTRLTVT.